The next 11 T cell receptor beta chains were all read from a single sample in a study of shared clonotypes between healthy human individuals. The repertoire was sequenced with immunoSEQ multiplex PCR; TCRdb's copy has only in-frame clones and lacks some. The table shows 2 million to 2.5 million clones, with over 90% occurring only once. The material sequenced was naive CD4+ T cells from PBMCs. Described subset: CD45RA+ positively selected. Receptors were obtained from a man between 18 and 29 years old in good health. Some clones in this sample may be carry-over from other donors' samples.

This chain joins TRBV5-6 and TRBJ2-1; D is unclear. CDR1 SGHDT and CDR2 YYEEEE come from the germline V gene. The CDR3 has 14 residues. Trimming took off 0 bases at V and 4 bases at J, with 8 bases between the two ends. The CDR3 spells CASSLAGTYNEQFF. DNA of the CDR3: TGTGCCAGCAGCTTGGCCGGCACGTACAATGAGCAGTTCTTC. Supplemented by reference TRBV5-6 and TRBJ2-1, the full variable domain reads DAGVTQSPTHLIKTRGQQVTLRCSPKSGHDTVSWYQQALGQGPQFIFQYYEEEERQRGNFPDRFSGHQFPNYSSELNVNALLLGDSALYLCASSLAGTYNEQFFGPGTRLTVL.

The chain uses TRBV7-9 and TRBJ2-1; D gene ambiguous. The CDR3 has 17 residues. The V end lost 1 base, the J end lost 5 bases, and 18 bases lay between the germline ends. Germline values: CDR1 SEHNR, CDR2 FQNEAQ (reference sequence). DNA for the CDR3: TGTGCCAGCAGCTTAGGGGTCAGATTAGCCGTAAACAATGAGCAGTTCTTC. This encodes CASSLGVRLAVNNEQFF.

This clone was detected once. One end of the junction fails to match germline, which may point to a read error. The chain has TRBV27 and TRBJ1-1; D unresolved. The CDR3 sequence is 13 residues long. Per germline, CDR1 MNHEY and CDR2 SMNVEV (reference sequence). CDR3: CASSLNPNTEAFF. CDR3 nucleotides: TGTGCCAGCAGTTTAAACCCAAACACGGAAGCTTTCTTT.

The rearrangement uses TRBV5-6 and TRBJ2-5; 9 bases are a match to TRBD1. V shed 4 bases, J shed 3 bases, and the junction held 7 bases outside the gene matches. CDR1 is SGHDT, CDR2 YYEEEE, per germline. The CDR3 consists of 15 residues. Here the CDR3 reads CASSPGTGREETQYF. The CDR3 DNA is TGTGCCAGCAGCCCCGGGACAGGGAGGGAAGAGACCCAGTACTTC.

Of note for this clone: Other DNA sequences from this sample encode an identical CDR3 as well. The chain uses TRBV7-8 and TRBJ2-5, with D possibly TRBD2 on 6 matching bases. Looked up from germline, CDR1 is SGHVS and CDR2 is FQNEAQ. The CDR3 runs to 14 residues. V was shortened by 1 base and J by 5 bases, with 11 bases between the two germline ends. For the CDR3, the DNA is TGTGCCAGCAGCTTAGTTGGCAGCGGGGAGACCCAGTACTTC. It codes for CASSLVGSGETQYF.

Concerning this clone itself: Germline and junction disagree at one end, which may indicate a read error. The chain couples TRBV5-5 to TRBJ2-3; D unclear. The germline V gene has CDR1 SGHKS and CDR2 YYEKEE (reference sequence). This CDR3 contains 14 residues. This CDR3 is CASGFTSSTDTQYF. The CDR3 coding sequence is TGTGCCAGCGGCTTTACCTCTAGCACAGATACGCAGTATTTT.

The V call is TRBV27, the J call TRBJ1-1; D perhaps matches TRBD1 (5 bases). Trimming stripped 6 bases from V and 8 bases from J, with 19 bases between. This CDR3 region has 14 residues. Germline V CDR1 and CDR2: MNHEY, SMNVEV (reference sequence). CDR3 protein: CASRPITPGGEAFF. The CDR3 DNA sequence: TGTGCCAGCAGACCCATTACCCCTGGGGGGGAAGCTTTCTTT.

This chain connects TRBV10-3 to TRBJ2-1; no reliable D call. Germline CDR1 reads ENHRY; CDR2 reads SYGVKD. V dropped 0 bases and J dropped 7 bases, with 16 bases sitting between them. The CDR3 is 16 residues long. The CDR3 is CAISESMEPTRNEQFF. For the CDR3, the DNA is TGTGCCATCAGTGAGTCGATGGAACCAACGAGGAATGAGCAGTTCTTC.

The chain is built from TRBV28 and TRBJ2-7, with TRBD1 identical over 10 bases. The V gene's germline CDR1 is MDHEN and CDR2 SYDVKM. The J segment lost 6 bases and the V segment lost 2 bases, leaving 7 bases of the junction unmatched. This CDR3 spans 15 amino acids. The CDR3 nucleotides read TGTGCCAGCAGTTTAACGGGACAGGGGTTGCCCGAGCAGTACTTC. This gives the protein CASSLTGQGLPEQYF.

This chain uses TRBV14 with TRBJ2-5; D is undetermined. Germline CDR1 SGHDN, CDR2 FVKESK. This CDR3 spans 15 amino acids. The V gene lost 4 bases and the J gene lost 4 bases, with 16 bases spanning the gap. CDR3 in amino acids: CASSPTLQPGETQYF. The CDR3, as DNA: TGTGCCAGCAGCCCGACTTTGCAACCGGGAGAGACCCAGTACTTC. The full variable domain, with the rest looked up from reference TRBV14 and TRBJ2-5, is EAGVTQFPSHSVIEKGQTVTLRCDPISGHDNLYWYRRVMGKEIKFLLHFVKESKQDESGMPNNRFLAERTGGTYSTLKVQPAELEDSGVYFCASSPTLQPGETQYFGPGTRLLVL.

This chain joins TRBV28 and TRBJ2-7; 7 bases map to TRBD2. The CDR3 is made up of 19 amino acids. V lost 7 bases to trimming and J lost 2 bases; unmatched junction nucleotides: 23. Germline-derived CDR1 and CDR2 are MDHEN and SYDVKM. CDR3 sequence (DNA): TGTGCCAGCATCCAAAGGGTGAGGGGACTACTAGAAACAACCTACGAGCAGTACTTC. Its protein is CASIQRVRGLLETTYEQYF.